Described below is a single T cell receptor beta chain sequence and its context. In the authors' workflow: Quantification of nucleated cells was approximated via reference gene primer amplification. Using immunoSEQ multiplex PCR, the repertoire was profiled, and TCRdb retains in-frame clones only, with some absent. V, J and clone size are taken as reported in that table, and D and trimming were inferred from the DNA itself. The sample shows about 410,000 clones, 89% of them seen only once. Seattle enrolled patients during active infection and tracked them longitudinally. The sample is drawn from a study of blood T cell repertoires in COVID-19. Study as a whole: Sample material is recorded as cDNA or gDNA derived from T cells, B-cell-depleted T cells, or PBMCs.

The clonotype originates from a woman aged 40-49 years with COVID-19, enrolled during active disease. Sequenced sample: peripheral blood.

CDR3 sequence: CASSEQVGTNEKLFF. In DNA form, the CDR3 reads TGCGCCAGCAGTGAGCAGGTAGGCACTAATGAAAAACTGTTTTTT. The chain has TRBV10-1 and TRBJ1-4; D is unclear. The CDR3 length is 15 residues. In germline, CDR1 is WNHNN, CDR2 SYGVQD (reference sequence). Trimming cost V 2 bases and J 2 bases, with 9 bases left between them.